Below are 26 T cell receptor beta chains sequenced from a single sample in a study of CD8 T cells in ankylosing spondylitis. A single record per CDR3 protein comes from TCRdb applying MiXCR to the 5' RACE reads. There are some 290,000 distinct CDR3 sequences in the sample; 15% to 25% occur only once, and roughly 8% lies in the top ten. What was sequenced was blood, either unsorted or a sorted T cell fraction (not recorded which). All receptors come from a male donor with ankylosing spondylitis or in good health (not recorded which).

This clonotype was seen many times. J is TRBJ1-6 and V is TRBV5-1, with a weak D call TRBD1 (5 bases). The CDR3 has 14 amino acids. Germline V gene data show CDR1 as SGHRS and CDR2 as YFSETQ. The V gene lost 7 bases and the J gene lost 0 bases, with 8 bases spanning the gap. The CDR3 region is CASQGNSYNSPLHF. The CDR3 DNA follows: TGCGCCAGCCAGGGTAACTCCTATAATTCACCCCTCCACTTT.

This clonotype has ten or more counts. The chain couples TRBV12-3 or TRBV12-4 to TRBJ2-3; D is tentatively TRBD1 or TRBD2 (5 bases each). V lost 3 bases, J lost 6 bases, and 10 bases lay in between. CDR3 length: 13 amino acids. CDR3 nucleotides: TGTGCCAGCAGTTTCTGGGACCGGGATACGCAGTATTTT. It translates to CASSFWDRDTQYF.

The table lists this clonotype with many counts. The chain recombines TRBV12-3 or TRBV12-4 with TRBJ1-2; D is unclear. V shed 2 bases and J shed 4 bases, with 11 bases lying between them. The CDR3 contains 14 residues. The CDR3 sequence is CASSLTTGGYGYTF. CDR3 sequence (DNA): TGTGCCAGCAGTTTAACGACGGGAGGCTATGGCTACACCTTC.

This clonotype was detected ten times or more. V gene TRBV5-1 combines with J gene TRBJ2-4, with D perhaps matching TRBD2 (6 bases). Trimming took 2 bases from V and 8 from J, leaving 17 bases between them. CDR1 is SGHRS and CDR2 is YFSETQ in the germline V gene. The CDR3 has 15 residues. The CDR3 region is CASSFSQGGRDIQYF. DNA of the CDR3: TGCGCCAGCAGCTTTTCGCAGGGAGGAAGGGACATTCAGTACTTC.

This clonotype was seen more than once but under ten times. J is TRBJ1-1 and V is TRBV7-8; D is unresolved. The CDR3 spans 14 residues. The germline V gene has CDR1 SGHVS and CDR2 FQNEAQ. The V end was cut by 3 bases, the J end by 1 base, with 9 bases between. The DNA for the CDR3 is TGTGCCAGCAGCTTTGAGACACAGAACACTGAAGCTTTCTTT. As protein: CASSFETQNTEAFF.

This chain joins TRBV7-9 and TRBJ1-4, with a possible D match to TRBD1 (5 bases). Trimming pared 1 base from V and 5 bases from J, leaving 11 bases between. The CDR3 extends over 15 amino acids. The germline V gene encodes CDR1 SEHNR and CDR2 FQNEAQ (reference sequence). This CDR3 is CASSLGDRSNEKLFF. The CDR3 DNA is TGTGCCAGCAGCTTAGGCGACAGATCCAATGAAAAACTGTTTTTT.

This clonotype was counted at least ten times. This chain links TRBV29-1 with TRBJ2-3; the match to TRBD2 covers 9 bases. V gave up 3 bases and J gave up 3 bases; unmatched junction bases: 13. CDR3 length: 17 residues. From germline, CDR1 is SQVTM and CDR2 ANQGSEA. The CDR3 bases are TGCAGCGTTGAGCGAGTGGGGACTAGCAGCCCGACAGATACGCAGTATTTT. Its protein product is CSVERVGTSSPTDTQYF.

The rearrangement uses TRBV12-3 or TRBV12-4 and TRBJ2-3; TRBD1 aligns across 9 bases. V was clipped by 3 bases and J by 1 base; unmatched bases: 5. The CDR3 length is 16 residues. CDR3 residues: CASSLSRTGGTDTQYF. DNA of the CDR3: TGTGCCAGCAGTTTGTCCCGGACAGGGGGCACAGATACGCAGTATTTT.

The sample holds one count of this clonotype. The J gene is TRBJ1-3, the V gene TRBV12-3 or TRBV12-4; D not resolved. The V gene lost 6 bases and the J gene lost 3 bases, with 15 bases spanning the gap. The CDR3 consists of 15 residues. The DNA for the CDR3 is TGTGCCAGCAGGGTTGCCCAAGGGTTTGGAAACACCATATATTTT. Its protein is CASRVAQGFGNTIYF.

This clonotype has just a few counts. The chain is built from TRBV12-3 or TRBV12-4 and TRBJ1-1; possible D gene TRBD1, 5 bases. The ends were cut back, 5 bases at V and 7 bases at J, with 14 bases in the middle. There are 13 residues in the CDR3. The CDR3: CASSRSGGSEAFF. In DNA, the CDR3 is TGTGCCAGCAGTCGATCCGGGGGAAGTGAAGCTTTCTTT.

The chain is built from TRBV12-3 or TRBV12-4 and TRBJ2-3, with D tentatively TRBD2 (5 bases). This CDR3 contains 15 residues. V was shortened by 6 bases and J by 0 bases, with 13 bases between the two germline ends. DNA for the CDR3: TGTGCCAGCAGCGCTAGCTGGACTAGCACAGATACGCAGTATTTT. Protein: CASSASWTSTDTQYF.

CDR3 nucleotide sequence: TGTGCCAGCAGCTTGTGGACAGGGATCGGTGAGCAGTTCTTC. Amino acids: CASSLWTGIGEQFF. This chain links TRBV5-6 with TRBJ2-1, with 8 bases fitting TRBD1. Germline CDR1 reads SGHDT; CDR2 reads YYEEEE. The length of the CDR3 is 14 residues. Losses at the gene ends were 1 base for V and 9 bases for J; bases not matched to a gene: 6.

The sample holds a few counts of this clonotype. The rearrangement uses TRBV5-1 and TRBJ1-2; D ambiguous. The V gene's germline CDR1 is SGHRS and CDR2 YFSETQ. The germline V and J ends were trimmed by 0 bases and 8 bases, with 14 bases remaining between them. The CDR3 runs to 14 residues. CDR3 nucleotides: TGCGCCAGCAGCTTGGGCGGCAGCTCACGGGGCTACACCTTC. Its protein is CASSLGGSSRGYTF.

The V gene is TRBV11-2, the J gene TRBJ1-2; perhaps TRBD1 as D (5 bases). The CDR3 is 13 residues long. Trimming took off 5 bases at V and 4 bases at J, with 11 bases between the two ends. The germline V gene has CDR1 SGHAT and CDR2 FQNNGV. CDR3 region: CASSPRDGYGYTF. The CDR3 coding sequence is TGTGCCAGCAGCCCCCGGGACGGCTATGGCTACACCTTC.

The chain recombines TRBV18 with TRBJ1-5; 7 nucleotides agree with TRBD1. J lost 2 bases, V lost 2 bases, and 3 bases had no gene match. The germline V gene encodes CDR1 KGHSH and CDR2 LQKENI. This CDR3 contains 15 residues. CDR3 nucleotides: TGTGCCAGCTCACCATCGGGGACAGGCAATCAGCCCCAGCATTTT. Translation: CASSPSGTGNQPQHF. The full variable domain, with the rest looked up from reference TRBV18 and TRBJ1-5, is NAGVMQNPRHLVRRRGQEARLRCSPMKGHSHVYWYRQLPEEGLKFMVYLQKENIIDESGMPKERFSAEFPKEGPSILRIQQVVRGDSAAYFCASSPSGTGNQPQHFGDGTRLSIL.

This clonotype was seen repeatedly, ten times or more. The chain carries TRBV27 and TRBJ2-1; D is unclear. CDR3 length: 14 residues. The V gene lost 6 bases and the J gene lost 4 bases, with 13 bases spanning the gap. Germline loops: CDR1 MNHEY, CDR2 SMNVEV (reference sequence). CDR3 region: CASRERTQYNEQFF. CDR3 DNA sequence: TGTGCCAGCAGAGAAAGGACGCAATACAATGAGCAGTTCTTC.

The chain carries TRBV9 and TRBJ1-6; the D gene is possibly TRBD1 (5 bases). The germline V and J ends were trimmed by 0 bases and 8 bases, with 9 bases remaining between them. CDR3 length: 14 amino acids. CDR1 is SGDLS, CDR2 YYNGEE, per germline. The CDR3 coding sequence is TGTGCCAGCAGCGTAGAACAGGCTGATTCACCCCTCCACTTT. As protein: CASSVEQADSPLHF.

This clonotype has more than one count but fewer than ten. CDR3 sequence reads: CSAIQGLNTEAFF. In nucleotides, the CDR3 is TGCAGTGCTATTCAAGGGTTGAACACTGAAGCTTTCTTT. The V call is TRBV20-1, the J call TRBJ1-1; no reliable D call. This CDR3 region has 13 residues. Trimming cost V 4 bases and J 0 bases, with 9 bases left between them. Germline CDR1 DFQATT, CDR2 SNEGSKA (reference sequence).

This clonotype was counted many times. The V and J genes are TRBV25-1 and TRBJ1-3; D gene uncertain. Germline V CDR1 and CDR2: MGHDK, SYGVNS. The CDR3 extends over 17 amino acids. Trimming cost V 2 bases and J 0 bases, with 14 bases left between them. The CDR3 DNA sequence: TGTGCCAGCAGTGAAGGTCTATGGGCCAACTCTGGAAACACCATATATTTT. It is translated as CASSEGLWANSGNTIYF.

This clonotype was seen a handful of times. The chain uses TRBV6-1 and TRBJ1-3, with a weak D call TRBD1 (6 bases). CDR1 and CDR2 (germline): MNHNS, SASEGT. V was clipped by 4 bases and J by 0 bases, with 7 bases between them. The CDR3 covers 14 residues. The DNA for the CDR3 is TGTGCCAGCAGTGTGGACAGCTCTGGAAACACCATATATTTT. Its translation: CASSVDSSGNTIYF.

V and J are TRBV7-8 and TRBJ1-5, with unresolved D. The length of the CDR3 is 16 residues. Trimming shortened V by 5 bases and J by 0 bases, and 14 bases separated the two germline ends. Germline assignment: CDR1 SGHVS and CDR2 FQNEAQ. The CDR3 DNA sequence: TGTGCCAGCAGCCCTAACCCGGTCACTAGCAATCAGCCCCAGCATTTT. This sequence encodes CASSPNPVTSNQPQHF.

The V call is TRBV15, the J call TRBJ2-1; 11 positions match TRBD2. CDR3 length equals 17 residues. CDR1 and CDR2 (germline): LNHNV, YYDKDF (reference sequence). The V and J ends lost 1 base and 6 bases, in that order; junction bases with no gene match: 8. The CDR3 bases are TGTGCCACCAGCAGAGGGGGTAGCGGGGGGGCCGGCAATGAGCAGTTCTTC. It codes for CATSRGGSGGAGNEQFF.

Only a few counts were recorded for this clonotype. The chain combines TRBV6-1 with TRBJ2-7; weak D call: TRBD2 (6 bases). CDR1 MNHNS and CDR2 SASEGT come from the germline V gene. There are 15 residues in the CDR3. Trimming cost V 8 bases and J 7 bases, with 24 bases left between them. DNA of the CDR3: TGTGCCAGCGGCCTTCTCGGGACTTTGAAGGGGGAGCAGTACGTC. Protein: CASGLLGTLKGEQYV.

This CDR3 is CASSYSGLIGGTQYF. The CDR3 coding sequence is TGTGCCAGCAGTTACTCGGGACTTATCGGAGGGACCCAGTACTTC. V gene TRBV6-5 combines with J gene TRBJ2-5; tentatively, D is TRBD2 (6 bases). With 0 bases removed from V and 7 bases from J, the gap between germline ends came to 15 bases. The CDR3 sequence is 15 residues long. CDR1 and CDR2 from the germline V gene are MNHEY and SVGAGI.

The chain combines TRBV14 with TRBJ2-1; D assignment may be TRBD1 or TRBD2 (5 bases each). The CDR3 is made up of 15 amino acids. With 2 bases removed from V and 4 bases from J, the gap between germline ends came to 12 bases. Germline CDR1 is SGHDN and CDR2 is FVKESK. As DNA, the CDR3 is TGTGCCAGCAGCCAAAGGGACCGTTATTACAATGAGCAGTTCTTC. Translation: CASSQRDRYYNEQFF. Drawing the rest from reference TRBV14 and TRBJ2-1, the complete variable domain is EAGVTQFPSHSVIEKGQTVTLRCDPISGHDNLYWYRRVMGKEIKFLLHFVKESKQDESGMPNNRFLAERTGGTYSTLKVQPAELEDSGVYFCASSQRDRYYNEQFFGPGTRLTVL.

The V and J genes are TRBV29-1 and TRBJ2-2; D perhaps matches TRBD2 (5 bases). Trimming took off 6 bases at V and 0 bases at J, with 14 bases between the two ends. CDR1 is SQVTM, CDR2 ANQGSEA, per germline. This CDR3 is built from 15 residues. CDR3 residues: CSVTKQESNTGELFF. The CDR3 nucleotides are TGCAGCGTGACTAAACAAGAATCGAACACCGGGGAGCTGTTTTTT.